A selection of T cell receptor beta chains follows, all from one sample in a study of OX40 agonist ivuxolimab in advanced cancers. Profiled with immunoSEQ multiplex PCR; TCRdb holds only in-frame clones, not every one. The data hold nearly 70,000 clones, with 70% to 90% observed a single time. Here the sequenced sample was CD4+ or CD8+ T cells sorted from blood, taken in a trial of the OX40 agonist ivuxolimab. The source of these receptors is an adult with an advanced solid tumor such as melanoma, head and neck, liver or kidney cancer. Each CDR3 is given without its conserved first and last residue. Expanded clones get a size class; other rows say once, few or many, or leave the size out.

J | size | V | CDR3
TRBJ2-5 | - | TRBV12-5 | ASGTGQAGQETQY
TRBJ2-7 | once | TRBV28 | ASSSPDRNDEQY
TRBJ1-4 | - | TRBV10-3 | AIKGGPDEKLF
TRBJ1-4 | - | TRBV7-3 | ASSLGRQGRNEKLF
TRBJ1-2 | - | TRBV4-3 | ASSQDKAFYGYT
TRBJ1-5 | - | TRBV30 | AWSTGRGNQPQH
TRBJ2-2 | - | TRBV27 | ASLLRANTGELF
TRBJ2-3 | - | TRBV7-8 | ASSKLARGNTDTQY
TRBJ2-2 | - | TRBV7-9 | ASSARANTGELF
TRBJ2-3 | - | TRBV5-1 | ASSLDPTDTQY
TRBJ1-1 | - | TRBV11-1 | ASSLGENTEAF
TRBJ1-2 | - | TRBV5-1 | ASSPVGAHNYGYT
TRBJ1-1 | - | TRBV12-5 | ASVGGTLNTEAF
TRBJ1-6 | - | TRBV5-1 | ASSSRTPTYNSPLH
TRBJ2-1 | - | TRBV6-5 | ASTPTWAFDNEQF
TRBJ2-1 | - | TRBV7-6 | ASSATSGGATEQF
TRBJ1-6 | - | TRBV9 | ASSAQGDNSPLH
TRBJ1-2 | medium-sized | TRBV6-1 | ASSPLREGGYT
TRBJ2-3 | - | TRBV7-3 | ASSLTGSTDTQY
TRBJ2-5 | few | TRBV7-9 | ASSPGDRAGSPQETQY
TRBJ2-7 | - | TRBV18 | ASSLGTLSSYEQY
TRBJ1-2 | - | TRBV18 | ASSPTALYGYT
TRBJ1-6 | - | TRBV2 | ASSTGTSKSPLH
TRBJ2-2 | few | TRBV5-1 | ASSEATNTGELF
TRBJ1-2 | - | TRBV29-1 | SVDQPTVMTGYT
TRBJ1-1 | - | TRBV7-8 | ASSPPRENTEAF
TRBJ1-5 | - | TRBV10-2 | ASSEDRVFQPQH
TRBJ2-3 | - | TRBV7-2 | ASSLQGARNTDTQY
TRBJ1-5 | few | TRBV7-2 | ASSLGQPQPQH
TRBJ1-6 | few | TRBV9 | ASSVSGLQSPLH
TRBJ2-5 | once | TRBV5-1 | ASSLRTGSNQETQY
TRBJ1-5 | - | TRBV2 | ASSERRGGTNQPQH
TRBJ2-3 | - | TRBV9 | ASRGAGSTDTQY
TRBJ2-2 | - | TRBV19 | ASSIVGTVNTGELF
TRBJ1-4 | - | TRBV2 | ASSVSGADEKLF
TRBJ1-6 | - | TRBV19 | ASSIRENSPLH
TRBJ2-2 | - | TRBV4-3 | ASSQGSENTGELF
TRBJ2-5 | - | TRBV30 | AWRSTRGTLETQY
TRBJ1-6 | once | TRBV6-1 | ASSEALGTSPLH
TRBJ1-2 | - | TRBV7-3 | ASSLTGGYGYT
TRBJ1-2 | - | TRBV27 | ATRRRGDYGYT
TRBJ1-2 | - | TRBV5-1 | TTRGTAANYGYT
TRBJ1-1 | - | TRBV7-9 | ASSWGQENTEAF
TRBJ1-1 | - | TRBV10-3 | AISEKGGNTEAF
TRBJ2-3 | - | TRBV5-1 | ASSLVPASTDTQY
TRBJ1-4 | - | TRBV5-4 | ASSLGLGEKLF
TRBJ1-1 | - | TRBV2 | ASRTGTAVGEAF
TRBJ2-3 | - | TRBV27 | ASSPRGGRSDTQY
TRBJ1-1 | - | TRBV2 | ASGLGGGHTEAF
TRBJ2-1 | - | TRBV7-8 | ASSLEFNEQF
TRBJ1-5 | - | TRBV7-8 | ASSDWAPQGQPQH
TRBJ1-6 | - | TRBV7-8 | ASSPGDGSLRSPLH
TRBJ1-1 | - | TRBV29-1 | SVRGGTGITEAF